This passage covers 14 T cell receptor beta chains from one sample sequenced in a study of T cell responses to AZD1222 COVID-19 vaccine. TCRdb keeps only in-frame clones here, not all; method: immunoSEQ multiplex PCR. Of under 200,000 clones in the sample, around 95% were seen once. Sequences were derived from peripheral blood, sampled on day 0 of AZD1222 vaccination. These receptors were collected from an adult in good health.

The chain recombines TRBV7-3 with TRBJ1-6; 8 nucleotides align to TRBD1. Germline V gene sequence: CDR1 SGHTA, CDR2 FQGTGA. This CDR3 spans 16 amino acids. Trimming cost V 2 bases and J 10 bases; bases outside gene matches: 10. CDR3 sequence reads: CASSLLGQGGGSPLHF. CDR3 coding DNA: TGTGCCAGCAGCTTACTCGGACAGGGTGGAGGGTCACCCCTCCACTTT. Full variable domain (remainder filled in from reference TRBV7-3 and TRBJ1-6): GAGVSQTPSNKVTEKGKYVELRCDPISGHTALYWYRQSLGQGPEFLIYFQGTGAADDSGLPNDRFFAVRPEGSVSTLKIQRTERGDSAVYLCASSLLGQGGGSPLHFGNGTRLTVT.

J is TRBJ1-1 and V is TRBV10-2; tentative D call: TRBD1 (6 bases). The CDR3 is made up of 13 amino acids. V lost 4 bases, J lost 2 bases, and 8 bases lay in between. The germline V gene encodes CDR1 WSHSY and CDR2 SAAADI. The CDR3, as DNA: TGCGCCAGCAGTGGGGGGGGCAACACTGAAGCTTTCTTT. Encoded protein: CASSGGGNTEAFF.

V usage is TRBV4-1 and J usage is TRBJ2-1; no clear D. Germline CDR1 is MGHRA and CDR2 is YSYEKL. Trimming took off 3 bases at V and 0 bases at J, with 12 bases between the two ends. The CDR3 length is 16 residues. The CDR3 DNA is TGCGCCAGCAGCCAGACCCGCAATCCCTCCTACAATGAGCAGTTCTTC. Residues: CASSQTRNPSYNEQFF.

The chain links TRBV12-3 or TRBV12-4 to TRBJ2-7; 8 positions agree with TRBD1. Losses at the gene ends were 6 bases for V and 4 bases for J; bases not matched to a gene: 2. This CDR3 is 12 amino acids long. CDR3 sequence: CASSWTGYEQYF. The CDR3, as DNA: TGTGCCAGCAGCTGGACAGGGTACGAGCAGTACTTC.

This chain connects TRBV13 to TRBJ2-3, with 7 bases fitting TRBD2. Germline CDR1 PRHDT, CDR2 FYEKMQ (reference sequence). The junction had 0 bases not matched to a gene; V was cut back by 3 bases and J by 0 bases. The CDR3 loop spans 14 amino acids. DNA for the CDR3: TGTGCCAGCAGCTTGGGACTAAGCACAGATACGCAGTATTTT. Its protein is CASSLGLSTDTQYF.

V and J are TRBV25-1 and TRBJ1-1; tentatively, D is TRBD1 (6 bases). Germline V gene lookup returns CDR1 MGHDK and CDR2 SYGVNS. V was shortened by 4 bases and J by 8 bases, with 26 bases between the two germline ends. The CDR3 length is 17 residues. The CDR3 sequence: CASSAPKSTGTPLEAFF. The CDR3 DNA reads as TGTGCCAGCAGTGCCCCGAAGTCAACCGGGACACCACTGGAAGCTTTCTTT.

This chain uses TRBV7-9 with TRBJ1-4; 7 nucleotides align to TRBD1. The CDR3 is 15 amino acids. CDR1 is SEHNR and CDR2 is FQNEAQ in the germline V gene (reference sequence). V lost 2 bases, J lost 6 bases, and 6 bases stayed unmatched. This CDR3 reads CASSLSLGQHEKLFF. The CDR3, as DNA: TGTGCCAGCAGCTTATCTCTGGGACAGCATGAAAAACTGTTTTTT.

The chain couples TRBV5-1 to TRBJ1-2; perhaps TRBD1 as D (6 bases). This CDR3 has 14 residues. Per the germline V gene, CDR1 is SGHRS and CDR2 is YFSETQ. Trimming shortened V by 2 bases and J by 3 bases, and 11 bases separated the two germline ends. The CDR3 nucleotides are TGCGCCAGCAGCTTTAAGGCAGGGGACTATGGCTACACCTTC. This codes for CASSFKAGDYGYTF.

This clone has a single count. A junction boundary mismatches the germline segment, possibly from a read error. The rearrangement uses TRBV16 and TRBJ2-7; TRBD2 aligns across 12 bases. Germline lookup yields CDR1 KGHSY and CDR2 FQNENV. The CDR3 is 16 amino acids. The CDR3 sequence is CASRQSPTSGSHEQYF. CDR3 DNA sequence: TGTGCCAGCAGACAATCCCCGACTAGCGGGAGCCACGAGCAGTACTTC.

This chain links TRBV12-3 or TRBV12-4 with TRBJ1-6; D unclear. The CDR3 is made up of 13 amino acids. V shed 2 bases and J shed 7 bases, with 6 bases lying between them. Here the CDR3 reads CASSLPPNSPLHF. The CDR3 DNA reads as TGTGCCAGCAGTTTACCCCCCAATTCACCCCTCCACTTT.

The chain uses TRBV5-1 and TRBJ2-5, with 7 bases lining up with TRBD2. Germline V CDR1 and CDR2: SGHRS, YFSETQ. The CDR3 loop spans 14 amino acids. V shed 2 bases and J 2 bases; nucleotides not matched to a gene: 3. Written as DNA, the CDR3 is TGCGCCAGCAGCTTAGGAGCGGGACAAGAGACCCAGTACTTC. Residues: CASSLGAGQETQYF.

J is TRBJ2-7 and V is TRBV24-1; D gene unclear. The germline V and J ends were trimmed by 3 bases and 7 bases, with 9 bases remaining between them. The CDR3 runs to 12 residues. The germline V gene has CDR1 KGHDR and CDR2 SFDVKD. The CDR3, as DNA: TGTGCCACCAGTGATCCCCTTACGGAGCAGTACTTC. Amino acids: CATSDPLTEQYF.

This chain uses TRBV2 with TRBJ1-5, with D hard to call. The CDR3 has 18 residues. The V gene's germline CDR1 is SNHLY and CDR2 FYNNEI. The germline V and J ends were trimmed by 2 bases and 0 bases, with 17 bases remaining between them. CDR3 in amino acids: CASSEFGSILYSNQPQHF. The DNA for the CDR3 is TGTGCCAGCAGTGAATTCGGCAGCATACTTTATAGCAATCAGCCCCAGCATTTT. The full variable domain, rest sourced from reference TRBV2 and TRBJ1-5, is EPEVTQTPSHQVTQMGQEVILRCVPISNHLYFYWYRQILGQKVEFLVSFYNNEISEKSEIFDDQFSVERPDGSNFTLKIRSTKLEDSAMYFCASSEFGSILYSNQPQHFGDGTRLSIL.

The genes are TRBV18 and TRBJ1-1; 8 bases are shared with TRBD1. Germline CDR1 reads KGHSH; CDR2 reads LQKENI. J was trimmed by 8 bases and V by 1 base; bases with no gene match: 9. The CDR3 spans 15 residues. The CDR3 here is CASSPLRQGTHEAFF. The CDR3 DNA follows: TGTGCCAGCTCACCACTTCGACAGGGGACGCACGAAGCTTTCTTT.